This T cell receptor (beta chain) derives from a study of blood T cells in healthy people across ages. For the second PCR, which ran for about 7 to 11 cycles, a sample-barcoded 5' primer and a J-beta primer mix were used. In TCRdb, the 5' RACE reads were re-called with MiXCR into one record per CDR3 protein. The profile shows 1,800,000 or so distinct CDR3 sequences, roughly two fifths of them singletons. This clonotype has more than one count but fewer than ten. Trimming pared 2 bases from V and 6 bases from J, leaving 16 bases between. This CDR3 spans 15 amino acids. Germline loops: CDR1 LNHNV, CDR2 YYDKDF (reference sequence).

Sequencing was carried out using blood. This sequence originates from a human donor in good health. J is TRBJ1-2 and V is TRBV15; the D is unclear. The chain's CDR3 is CATSRQLRDSHGYTF. The CDR3 DNA reads as TGTGCCACCAGCAGACAACTCCGGGATTCCCATGGCTACACCTTC.